This record looks at one T cell receptor (beta chain) sequence and its context. The antigen is unknown. Additional DNA sequences in this sample encode the identical CDR3. The PCR ran on 60 Vbeta and 13 Jbeta primers. Clones were sequenced by immunoSEQ multiplex PCR, and TCRdb holds only the in-frame ones, with some missing. Of 150,000 to 200,000 clones listed, 78% were seen once; the top ten hold approximately 13%. The data belong to a study of cytomegalovirus exposure and HLA in healthy donors. Germline CDR1 reads SGDLS; CDR2 reads YYNGEE. V shed 5 bases and J shed 6 bases, with 30 bases lying between them. CDR3 length: 18 residues. Study-level results: No immune exposure information besides CMV serostatus was available. There were several of the most significant clusters that appeared linked to common viral pathogens in a later analysis. A prior analysis recorded that most TCR beta V segments were productive about 90% or about 30% of the time.

This TCR came from a woman between 45 and 60 years old in good health and CMV-seropositive. Material for sequencing was PBMCs. The rearrangement uses TRBV9 and TRBJ2-7; D is possibly TRBD1 (8 bases). CDR3 DNA: TGTGCCAGCAGTGCGAGGGGGGGAGGGGCAGGGGGCGCTTCCGAGCAGTACTTC. The encoded protein is CASSARGGGAGGASEQYF. The entire variable domain, with the rest obtained from reference TRBV9 and TRBJ2-7, is as follows: DSGVTQTPKHLITATGQRVTLRCSPRSGDLSVYWYQQSLDQGLQFLIQYYNGEERAKGNILERFSAQQFPDLHSELNLSSLELGDSALYFCASSARGGGAGGASEQYFGPGTRLTVT.